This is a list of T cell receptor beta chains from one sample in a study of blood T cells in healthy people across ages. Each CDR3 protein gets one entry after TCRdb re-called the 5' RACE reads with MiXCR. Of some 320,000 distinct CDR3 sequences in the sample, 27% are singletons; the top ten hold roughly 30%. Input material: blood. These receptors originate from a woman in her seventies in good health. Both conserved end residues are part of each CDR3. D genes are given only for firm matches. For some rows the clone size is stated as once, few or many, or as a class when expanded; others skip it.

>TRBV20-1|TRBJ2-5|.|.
TGCAGTGCTTCCAGTTGGGGAGACCAAGAGACCCAGTACTTC
CSASSWGDQETQYF
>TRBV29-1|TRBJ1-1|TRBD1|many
TGCAGCGTTCACCGGGACAGGGGGAAGACTGAAGCTTTCTTT
CSVHRDRGKTEAFF
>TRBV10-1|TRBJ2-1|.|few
TGCGCCAGCAGTGAGTTGGGACTGACCGGCTCCTACAATGAGCAGTTCTTC
CASSELGLTGSYNEQFF
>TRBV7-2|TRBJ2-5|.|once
TGTGCCAGCAGCTTAGCAGGCCTGCCGGGGGAGACCCAGTACTTC
CASSLAGLPGETQYF
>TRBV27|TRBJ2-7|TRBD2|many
TGTGCCAGCAGGAAGGGACTAGCAGGTGAGCAGTACTTC
CASRKGLAGEQYF
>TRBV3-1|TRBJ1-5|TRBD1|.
TGTGCCAGCAGCGCAGGAGGACAGGGGGCTAGACAGCCCCAGCATTTT
CASSAGGQGARQPQHF
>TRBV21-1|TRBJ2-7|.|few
TGTGCCAGCAGCAAAGAGGGGGACGACAGGGTCTCCGACGAGCAGTACTTC
CASSKEGDDRVSDEQYF
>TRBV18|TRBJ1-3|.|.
TGTGCCAGCTCACCACCTTCAGGGTCCTCTGGAAACACCATATATTTT
CASSPPSGSSGNTIYF
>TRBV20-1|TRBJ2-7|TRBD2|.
TGCAGTGCCTCGGGAGGGACCCACTACGAGCAGTACTTC
CSASGGTHYEQYF
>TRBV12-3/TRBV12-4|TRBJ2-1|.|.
TGTGCCAGCAGCCTAACCCCGTTGGGGATAAAAAACTCCTACAATGAGCAGTTCTTC
CASSLTPLGIKNSYNEQFF
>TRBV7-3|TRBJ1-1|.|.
TGTGCCAGCAGCTTAATAGGGGGGGACACTGAAGCTTTCTTT
CASSLIGGDTEAFF
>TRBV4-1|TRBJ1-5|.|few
TGCGCCAGCAGCCCCTCCGTGGCAGCCCAGCCCCAGCATTTT
CASSPSVAAQPQHF
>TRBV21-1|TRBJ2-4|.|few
TGTGCCAGCAACCACTTAGTAGCCAAAAACATTCAGTACTTC
CASNHLVAKNIQYF
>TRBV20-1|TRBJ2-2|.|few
TGCAGTGCTAGAGCCTACGCGGGCACCGGGGAGCTGTTTTTT
CSARAYAGTGELFF
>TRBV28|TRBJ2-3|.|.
TGTGCCAGCAGTGATTTAGGGGGAGATACGCAGTATTTT
CASSDLGGDTQYF